This T cell receptor (beta chain) was recorded in a study of shared clonotypes between healthy human individuals. The CDR3 spans 15 residues. The V end was cut by 5 bases, the J end by 4 bases, with 15 bases between. CDR1 SGHAT and CDR2 FQNNGV come from the germline V gene. Profiling relied on immunoSEQ multiplex PCR, and the TCRdb table lists in-frame clones only, not all of them. This sample has around 480,000 clones, with 60% to 80% found just once. The V and J genes are TRBV11-2 and TRBJ2-1; a possible D gene is TRBD2 (6 bases). This receptor was obtained from a middle-aged woman in good health. Some clones in this sample may be carry-over from other donors' samples. Sequenced input: PBMCs. The CDR3 region is CASSPYSGPYNEQFF. In DNA, the CDR3 is TGTGCCAGCAGCCCTTACAGCGGGCCTTACAATGAGCAGTTCTTC.